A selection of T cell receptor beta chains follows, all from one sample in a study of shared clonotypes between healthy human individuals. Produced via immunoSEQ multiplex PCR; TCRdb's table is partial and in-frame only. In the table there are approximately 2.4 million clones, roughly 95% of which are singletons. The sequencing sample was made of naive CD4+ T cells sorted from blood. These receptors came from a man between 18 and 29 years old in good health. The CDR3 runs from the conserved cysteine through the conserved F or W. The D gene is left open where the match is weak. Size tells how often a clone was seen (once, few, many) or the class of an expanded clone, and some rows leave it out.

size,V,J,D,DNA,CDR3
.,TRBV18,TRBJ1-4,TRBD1,TGTGCCAGCTCACGGGATGACAGGGGACTGTTTTTT,CASSRDDRGLFF
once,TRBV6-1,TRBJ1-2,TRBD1,TGTGCCAGCAGTGCGGGGACAGGCGCTAACTATGGCTACACCTTC,CASSAGTGANYGYTF
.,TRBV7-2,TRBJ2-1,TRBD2,TGTGCCAGCACCCTTAGCGGGGCCTACAATGAGCAGTTCTTC,CASTLSGAYNEQFF
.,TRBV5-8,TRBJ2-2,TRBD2,TGTGCCAGCAGCTTGGGAACTAGCGACACCGGGGAGCTGTTTTTT,CASSLGTSDTGELFF
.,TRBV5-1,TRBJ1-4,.,TGCGCCAGCAGCTGGTCGGCAACCTCAACTAATGAAAAACTGTTTTTT,CASSWSATSTNEKLFF
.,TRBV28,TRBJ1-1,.,TGTGCCAGCAAAGACGCCCTAGGGACTGAAGCTTTCTTT,CASKDALGTEAFF
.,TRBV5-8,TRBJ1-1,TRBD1,TGTGCCAGCAGCTTTTCCGACAGGGCGAACACTGAAGCTTTCTTT,CASSFSDRANTEAFF
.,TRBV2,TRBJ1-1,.,TGTGCCAGCAGTGTATGGGAAAGCACTGAAGCTTTCTTT,CASSVWESTEAFF
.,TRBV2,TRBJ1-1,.,TGTGCCAGCAGTGAATACGACCCCCCCCGGGGAGACGCTTTCTTT,CASSEYDPPRGDAFF
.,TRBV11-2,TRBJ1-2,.,TGTGCCAGCAGCTTAGGTTCCGGGGACTATGGCTACACCTTC,CASSLGSGDYGYTF
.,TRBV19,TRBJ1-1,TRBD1,TGTGCCAGTAGTATGGGGACAGTGAACACTGAAGCTTTCTTT,CASSMGTVNTEAFF
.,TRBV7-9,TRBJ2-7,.,TGTGCCAGCAGCTTAGGGAGAAGGCCTTTGGACGAGCAGTACTTC,CASSLGRRPLDEQYF
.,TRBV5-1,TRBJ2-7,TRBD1,TGCGCCAGCAGCACAAGGACAGGGGGGTACGAGCAGTACTTC,CASSTRTGGYEQYF
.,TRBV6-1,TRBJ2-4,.,TGTGCCAGCAGTGAATATGAGGGACCCAGAGCCAAAAACATTCAGTACTTC,CASSEYEGPRAKNIQYF
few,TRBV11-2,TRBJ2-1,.,TGTGCCAGCAGCTTAGGATCCAGCTCCTACAATGAGCAGTTCTTC,CASSLGSSSYNEQFF
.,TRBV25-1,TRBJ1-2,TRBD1,TGTGCCAGCAGTGAAGGACAGGGACTTGGCTATGGCTACACCTTC,CASSEGQGLGYGYTF
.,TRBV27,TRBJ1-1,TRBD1,TGTGCCAGCAGTTGGACAGGGGCGGGCACTGAAGCTTTCTTT,CASSWTGAGTEAFF
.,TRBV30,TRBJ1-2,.,TGTGCCTGGGAGGGGGTCTCTTATGGCTACACCTTC,CAWEGVSYGYTF
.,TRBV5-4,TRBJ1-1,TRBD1,TGTGCCAGCAGCCCCCAGGGGGGCCTTGCTTCCGAAGCTTTCTTT,CASSPQGGLASEAFF
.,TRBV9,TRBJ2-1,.,TGTGCCAGCAGCGAAGGGGCTCGGAATGAGCAGTTCTTC,CASSEGARNEQFF
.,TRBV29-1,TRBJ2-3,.,TGCAGCGTGGGGGGACAGTTACGCAGGGATACGCAGTATTTT,CSVGGQLRRDTQYF
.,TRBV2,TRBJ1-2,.,TGTGCCAGCACAGAGGACTCTGGCTACACCTTC,CASTEDSGYTF
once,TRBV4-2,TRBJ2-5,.,TGTGCCAGCAGCCAAGACCGGCTAGGAGAGACCCAGTACTTC,CASSQDRLGETQYF
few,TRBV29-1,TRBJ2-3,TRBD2,TGCAGCGTTGAAGAAGTAACGGGAGGGCCAACAGATACGCAGTATTTT,CSVEEVTGGPTDTQYF
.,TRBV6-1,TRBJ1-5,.,TGTGCCAGCAGTGAATGGGTCGGAGGTAATCAGCCCCAGCATTTT,CASSEWVGGNQPQHF
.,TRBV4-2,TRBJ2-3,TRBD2,TGTGCCAGCAGCCAAGCTAAATTAGCGGGGAGGGGCGCCACTAGCACAGATACGCAGTATTTT,CASSQAKLAGRGATSTDTQYF
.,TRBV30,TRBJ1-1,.,TGTGCCTGGAGTGGGCAGGGACACACTGAAGCTTTCTTT,CAWSGQGHTEAFF
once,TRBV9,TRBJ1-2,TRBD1,TGTGCCAGCAGCGTAGGGCCGGGACAGGGGTCTGGCTACACCTTC,CASSVGPGQGSGYTF
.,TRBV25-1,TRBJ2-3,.,TGTGCCAGCAGTGGGGGCACTAGGGGAGATACGCAGTATTTT,CASSGGTRGDTQYF
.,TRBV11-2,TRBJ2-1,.,TGTGCCAGCAGCCCCCTTTCCAATGAGCAGTTCTTC,CASSPLSNEQFF
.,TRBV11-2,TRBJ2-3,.,TGTGCCAGCAGCACATCCACAGATACGCAGTATTTT,CASSTSTDTQYF
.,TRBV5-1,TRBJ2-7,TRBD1,TGCGCCAGCAGCTTGGGACAGGGAAACTACGAGCAGTACTTC,CASSLGQGNYEQYF
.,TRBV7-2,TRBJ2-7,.,TGTGCCAGCAGCGAATATTGGGGGGAGCAGTACTTC,CASSEYWGEQYF
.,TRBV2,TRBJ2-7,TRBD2,TGTGCCAGCAGAAAGCCCGGACTAGCGGGGGGTTCCGAGCAGTACTTC,CASRKPGLAGGSEQYF
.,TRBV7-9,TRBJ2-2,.,TGTGCCAGCAGCTTCCGGGTCGCCCCTGGAACCGGGGAGCTGTTTTTT,CASSFRVAPGTGELFF
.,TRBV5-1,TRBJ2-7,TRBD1,TGCGCCAGCAGCTTCCAGGGGGCTGGGGATTACGAGCAGTACTTC,CASSFQGAGDYEQYF
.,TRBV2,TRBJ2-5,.,TGTGCCAGCACAATGGGCCGCCAAGAGACCCAGTACTTC,CASTMGRQETQYF
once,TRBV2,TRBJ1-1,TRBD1,TGTGCCAGCAGCGGTCAGGGGGGAACTGAAGCTTTCTTT,CASSGQGGTEAFF
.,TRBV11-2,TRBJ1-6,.,TGTGCCAGCAGCTTTGGGCCGGGAAGCAACCTTTCACCCCTCCACTTT,CASSFGPGSNLSPLHF
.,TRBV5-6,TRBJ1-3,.,TGTGCCAGCAGCTCGGGCCCATCTGGAAACACCATATATTTT,CASSSGPSGNTIYF
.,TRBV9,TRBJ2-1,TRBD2,TGTGCCAGCAGCGACCCGGGACTAGCGGGCCCGAGCTCCTACAATGAGCAGTTCTTC,CASSDPGLAGPSSYNEQFF
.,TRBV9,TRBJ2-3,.,TGTGCCAGCAGCGTAGGGGTAGCGGCCACAGATACGCAGTATTTT,CASSVGVAATDTQYF
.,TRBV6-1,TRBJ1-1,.,TGTGCCAGCATTTGGGGGACGGGGAACACTGAAGCTTTCTTT,CASIWGTGNTEAFF
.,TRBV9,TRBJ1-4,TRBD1,TGTGCCAGCAGCGTGGGACAGGGGCCTAATGAAAAACTGTTTTTT,CASSVGQGPNEKLFF
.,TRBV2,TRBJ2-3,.,TGTGCCAGCACAAAGACGGAATATACGCAGTATTTT,CASTKTEYTQYF
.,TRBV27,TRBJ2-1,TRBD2,TGTGCCAGCAGTTTAAGAATCGCTAGCGGGCCTTACAATGAGCAGTTCTTC,CASSLRIASGPYNEQFF
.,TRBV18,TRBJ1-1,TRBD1,TGTGCCAGCTCTCCCGACAGGGGGATAAACACTGAAGCTTTCTTT,CASSPDRGINTEAFF
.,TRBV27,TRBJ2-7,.,TGTGCCAGCAGATGGGACCAGGGCCACGAGCAGTACTTC,CASRWDQGHEQYF
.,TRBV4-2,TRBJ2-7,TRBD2,TGTGCCAGCAGCCAAGAGTCAGTAGCGGGCCCCTACGAGCAGTACTTC,CASSQESVAGPYEQYF
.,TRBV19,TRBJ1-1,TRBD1,TGTGCCAGTAGTAAACTACAGGGGGCGATGAACACTGAAGCTTTCTTT,CASSKLQGAMNTEAFF
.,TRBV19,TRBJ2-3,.,TGTGCCAGTATGGGCGAGAGTACAGATACGCAGTATTTT,CASMGESTDTQYF
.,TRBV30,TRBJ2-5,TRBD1,TGTGCCTGGACCCGGGACAGGGGACCTCAAGAGACCCAGTACTTC,CAWTRDRGPQETQYF
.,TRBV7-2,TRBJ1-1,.,TGTGCCAGCAGCTTAGCGCCAACGAAGGCCACTGAAGCTTTCTTT,CASSLAPTKATEAFF